Shown below are 31 T cell receptor beta chains from a single sample sequenced in a study of PD-L1 blockade in urothelial cancer. Profiled with immunoSEQ multiplex PCR; TCRdb holds only in-frame clones, not every one. In the table there are about 41,000 clones, roughly 84% of which are singletons. Time point here: peripheral blood 6 weeks after treatment start. Here the sequenced sample was PBMCs, taken around atezolizumab (anti-PD-L1) treatment. The receptors originated from a man between 65 and 79 years old with urothelial cancer.

The J gene is TRBJ2-7, the V gene TRBV7-9; 8 bases align to TRBD2. Per the germline V gene, CDR1 is SEHNR and CDR2 is FQNEAQ (reference sequence). Trimming removed 5 bases from V and 0 bases from J; junction bases left unmatched: 6. The CDR3 consists of 15 residues. The CDR3 is CASSGSSGYSYEQYF. In nucleotides, the CDR3 is TGTGCCAGCAGCGGATCTAGCGGGTACTCCTACGAGCAGTACTTC.

CDR3 protein: CASSSRGAGSYNEQFF. CDR3 sequence (DNA): TGTGCCAGCAGCTCCCGGGGGGCGGGATCCTACAATGAGCAGTTCTTC. The J gene is TRBJ2-1, the V gene TRBV11-2, with TRBD2 as a possible D gene (7 bases). The CDR3 length is 16 residues. Germline assignment: CDR1 SGHAT and CDR2 FQNNGV. Trimming left V 4 bases short and J 1 base short, with 14 bases between. The complete variable domain, with remaining parts taken from reference TRBV11-2 and TRBJ2-1, reads EAGVAQSPRYKIIEKRQSVAFWCNPISGHATLYWYQQILGQGPKLLIQFQNNGVVDDSQLPKDRFSAERLKGVDSTLKIQPAKLEDSAVYLCASSSRGAGSYNEQFFGPGTRLTVL.

The gene calls are TRBV27 and TRBJ2-7; D possibly corresponds to TRBD1 (5 bases). The CDR3 extends over 16 amino acids. The V gene lost 7 bases and the J gene lost 4 bases, with 23 bases spanning the gap. CDR1 is MNHEY, CDR2 SMNVEV, per germline (reference sequence). DNA for the CDR3: TGTGCCAGCACCCACGCAGCAGGGTCTCTACCGTACGAGCAGTACTTC. Amino acid sequence: CASTHAAGSLPYEQYF.

The V call is TRBV18, the J call TRBJ2-5, with D perhaps TRBD1 (5 bases). CDR1 and CDR2 from the germline V gene are KGHSH and LQKENI. This CDR3 spans 14 amino acids. V lost 6 bases, J lost 5 bases, and 16 bases lay in between. The CDR3 is CASSNQGNVETQYF. CDR3 nucleotides: TGTGCCAGCTCGAACCAGGGTAATGTGGAGACCCAGTACTTC.

The chain is built from TRBV2 and TRBJ1-4; 7 nucleotides agree with TRBD1. Germline V gene data show CDR1 as SNHLY and CDR2 as FYNNEI. This CDR3 is 15 amino acids long. The V gene end was trimmed by 3 bases and the J gene end by 8 bases; junction bases not matched to a gene: 9. The CDR3: CASSDAGTAREKLFF. DNA for the CDR3: TGTGCCAGCAGTGACGCCGGGACAGCGAGAGAAAAACTGTTTTTT. The full variable domain, completed using reference TRBV2 and TRBJ1-4, is EPEVTQTPSHQVTQMGQEVILRCVPISNHLYFYWYRQILGQKVEFLVSFYNNEISEKSEIFDDQFSVERPDGSNFTLKIRSTKLEDSAMYFCASSDAGTAREKLFFGSGTQLSVL.

The chain joins TRBV25-1 to TRBJ2-1; 7 nucleotides align to TRBD1. Germline assignment: CDR1 MGHDK and CDR2 SYGVNS. The CDR3 sequence is 14 residues long. The V gene end was trimmed by 6 bases and the J gene end by 3 bases; junction bases not matched to a gene: 5. The CDR3 nucleotides read TGTGCCAGCAGGGGGACAGATTACTACAATGAGCAGTTCTTC. Its translation is CASRGTDYYNEQFF.

The sample holds one count of this clone. The chain recombines TRBV5-1 with TRBJ2-1, with 14 bases that match TRBD2. This CDR3 has 19 residues. Germline trimming cut 2 bases from V and 4 bases from J; bases unmatched to any gene: 11. Per germline, CDR1 SGHRS and CDR2 YFSETQ. CDR3 protein: CASSFGPGLAGEKYNEQFF. The CDR3 DNA is TGCGCCAGCAGCTTCGGACCGGGACTAGCGGGAGAGAAATACAATGAGCAGTTCTTC. Full variable domain (outside the CDR3, taken from reference TRBV5-1 and TRBJ2-1): KAGVTQTPRYLIKTRGQQVTLSCSPISGHRSVSWYQQTPGQGLQFLFEYFSETQRNKGNFPGRFSGRQFSNSRSEMNVSTLELGDSALYLCASSFGPGLAGEKYNEQFFGPGTRLTVL.

The chain combines TRBV11-2 with TRBJ2-7; TRBD2 is a possible D gene (8 bases). Per germline, CDR1 SGHAT and CDR2 FQNNGV. V was clipped by 2 bases and J by 0 bases, with 23 bases between them. The CDR3 length is 19 residues. The CDR3 is CASSLQGVAGGPFSYEQYF. In nucleotides, the CDR3 is TGTGCCAGCAGCTTACAGGGGGTGGCGGGAGGCCCTTTCTCCTACGAGCAGTACTTC. Drawing the rest from reference TRBV11-2 and TRBJ2-7, the complete variable domain is EAGVAQSPRYKIIEKRQSVAFWCNPISGHATLYWYQQILGQGPKLLIQFQNNGVVDDSQLPKDRFSAERLKGVDSTLKIQPAKLEDSAVYLCASSLQGVAGGPFSYEQYFGPGTRLTVT.

This rearrangement joins TRBV29-1 to TRBJ2-1, with D perhaps TRBD1 (7 bases). Deletions cut 6 bases from V and 7 bases from J, with 13 bases between. Germline CDR1 is SQVTM and CDR2 is ANQGSEA. The CDR3 sequence is 12 residues long. The CDR3 spells CSVRPGGNEQFF. CDR3 nucleotide sequence: TGCAGCGTCCGCCCAGGGGGGAATGAGCAGTTCTTC.

The chain recombines TRBV25-1 with TRBJ1-2, with D unclear. The CDR3 consists of 11 residues. Trimming pared 4 bases from V and 4 bases from J, leaving 4 bases between. CDR1 MGHDK and CDR2 SYGVNS come from the germline V gene. Here the CDR3 reads CASSAGYGYTF. The CDR3 coding sequence is TGTGCCAGCAGTGCCGGCTATGGCTACACCTTC.

This chain connects TRBV5-5 to TRBJ1-1; TRBD1 aligns across 7 bases. V shed 4 bases, J shed 4 bases, and the junction held 10 bases outside the gene matches. The germline V gene encodes CDR1 SGHKS and CDR2 YYEKEE (reference sequence). CDR3 length equals 15 residues. Here the CDR3 DNA reads TGTGCCAGCAGCCTACTACAGGGGATGGGCACTGAAGCTTTCTTT. It is translated as CASSLLQGMGTEAFF.

The rearrangement links TRBV5-1 to TRBJ2-5; tentative D call: TRBD1 (6 bases). The CDR3 loop spans 14 amino acids. V lost 3 bases and J 5 bases, leaving 14 bases between the germline ends. Germline V gene sequence: CDR1 SGHRS, CDR2 YFSETQ. The CDR3, as DNA: TGCGCCAGCAGCTCGTCCGGGACATATGAGACCCAGTACTTC. The encoded protein is CASSSSGTYETQYF. Based on the CDR3 plus reference TRBV5-1 and TRBJ2-5, the full variable domain is KAGVTQTPRYLIKTRGQQVTLSCSPISGHRSVSWYQQTPGQGLQFLFEYFSETQRNKGNFPGRFSGRQFSNSRSEMNVSTLELGDSALYLCASSSSGTYETQYFGPGTRLLVL.

J is TRBJ2-5 and V is TRBV11-3; the match to TRBD2 covers 12 bases. The CDR3 contains 17 residues. The V segment lost 5 bases and the J segment 4 bases; nucleotides outside the gene matches: 11. Per the germline V gene, CDR1 is SGHNT and CDR2 is YENEEA. The chain's CDR3 is CASSAGVLAGGGETQYF. For the CDR3, the DNA is TGTGCCAGCAGCGCCGGGGTACTAGCGGGAGGAGGAGAGACCCAGTACTTC.

This chain connects TRBV30 to TRBJ1-1; perhaps TRBD1 as D (5 bases). V gave up 1 base and J gave up 0 bases, with 9 bases separating them. The germline V gene has CDR1 GTSNPN and CDR2 SVGIG (reference sequence). The CDR3 covers 14 residues. In DNA, the CDR3 is TGTGCCTGGAGTGGGGGCAGTCTGAACACTGAAGCTTTCTTT. It translates to CAWSGGSLNTEAFF.

With regard to this clone: The junction departs from the called germline gene at one end, perhaps through a read error. The J gene is TRBJ1-1, the V gene TRBV4-1, with D possibly matching TRBD1 (6 bases). The germline V gene encodes CDR1 MGHRA and CDR2 YSYEKL. CDR3 length: 14 amino acids. The CDR3 is CASSRRTDNNEAFF. As DNA, the CDR3 is TGCGCCAGCAGCCGACGGACAGACAACAATGAAGCTTTCTTT.

This chain links TRBV10-1 with TRBJ2-5, with 12 bases fitting TRBD2. V gave up 3 bases and J gave up 2 bases; unmatched junction bases: 4. CDR3 length: 16 residues. CDR1 WNHNN and CDR2 SYGVQD come from the germline V gene (reference sequence). The DNA for the CDR3 is TGCGCCAGCAGTGATCCCGGACTAGCGGGACAAGAGACCCAGTACTTC. This sequence encodes CASSDPGLAGQETQYF.

This chain connects TRBV4-2 to TRBJ1-3; 10 nucleotides match TRBD1. The V and J ends lost 1 base and 4 bases, in that order; junction bases with no gene match: 4. This CDR3 is built from 16 residues. From germline, CDR1 is LGHNA and CDR2 YNFKEQ. CDR3 in DNA: TGTGCCAGCAGCCAAGGGGGGACAGGGGTCGGAAACACCATATATTTT. Residues: CASSQGGTGVGNTIYF.

V usage is TRBV19 and J usage is TRBJ2-4, with D perhaps matching TRBD1 (6 bases). The CDR3 covers 16 residues. V lost 3 bases and J 0 bases, leaving 12 bases between the germline ends. Germline V gives CDR1 LNHDA, CDR2 SQIVND (reference sequence). The CDR3 region has the DNA TGTGCCAGTAGTATTATAGGGACACTAGCCAAAAACATTCAGTACTTC. It is translated as CASSIIGTLAKNIQYF.

The chain is built from TRBV28 and TRBJ2-1; 9 positions agree with TRBD2. The trim removed 8 bases at V and 6 bases at J, leaving 8 bases unmatched. This CDR3 comprises 14 residues. CDR1 is MDHEN, CDR2 SYDVKM, per germline. The CDR3: CASGVAGVRNEQFF. The CDR3 DNA reads as TGTGCCAGCGGAGTAGCGGGAGTTCGCAATGAGCAGTTCTTC.

The chain is built from TRBV5-1 and TRBJ1-2; 7 bases line up with TRBD1. V was pared by 3 bases and J by 0 bases, with 5 bases of the junction left unmatched. CDR1 and CDR2 (germline): SGHRS, YFSETQ. The CDR3 consists of 15 residues. CDR3 protein: CASSWGQLANYGYTF. The CDR3 DNA reads TGCGCCAGCAGCTGGGGACAGTTAGCTAACTATGGCTACACCTTC.

The rearrangement links TRBV27 to TRBJ2-7; the match to TRBD2 covers 12 bases. Per germline, CDR1 MNHEY and CDR2 SMNVEV (reference sequence). V lost 5 bases, J lost 2 bases, and 4 bases stayed unmatched. The CDR3 loop spans 15 amino acids. CDR3 bases: TGTGCCAGCAGTCCCGGACTAGCGGGAACCTACGAGCAGTACTTC. Translation gives CASSPGLAGTYEQYF.

CDR3 in amino acids: CASSQGTSGRSQETQYF. The DNA for the CDR3 is TGTGCCAGCAGCCAGGGGACTAGCGGGAGGTCCCAAGAGACCCAGTACTTC. The chain has TRBV4-2 and TRBJ2-5, with 15 bases lining up with TRBD2. Looked up from germline, CDR1 is LGHNA and CDR2 is YNFKEQ. J lost 1 base, V lost 3 bases, and 3 bases had no gene match. The CDR3 covers 17 residues.

V is TRBV5-1 and J is TRBJ1-1, with 11 bases matching TRBD1. V shed 4 bases and J 0 bases; nucleotides not matched to a gene: 8. The CDR3 totals 17 residues. The germline V gene encodes CDR1 SGHRS and CDR2 YFSETQ. The CDR3 DNA reads TGCGCCAGCAGCGAAAGGACAGGGGGCCCCATGAACACTGAAGCTTTCTTT. It yields the protein CASSERTGGPMNTEAFF.

The gene calls are TRBV10-2 and TRBJ2-1, with D hard to call. Trimming cost V 6 bases and J 5 bases, with 11 bases left between them. The CDR3 runs 13 residues. CDR1 is WSHSY and CDR2 is SAAADI in the germline V gene. This CDR3 is CASSSLENNEQFF. CDR3 DNA sequence: TGCGCCAGCAGCTCCTTAGAGAACAATGAGCAGTTCTTC.

The chain links TRBV10-2 to TRBJ1-2, with TRBD1 matching 10 bases. Trimming took 6 bases from V and 6 from J; bases not matched to a gene: 4. The CDR3 extends over 13 amino acids. CDR1 is WSHSY, CDR2 SAAADI, per germline. The CDR3 DNA is TGCGCCAGCAGAGAGACAGGGGGCCATGGCTACACCTTC. Residues: CASRETGGHGYTF.

The V gene is TRBV12-5, the J gene TRBJ2-7; maybe TRBD2 (6 bases). V shed 6 bases and J shed 3 bases, with 15 bases lying between them. Germline CDR1 and CDR2: LGHNT and FRNRAP. The CDR3 consists of 14 residues. The CDR3 reads CASGQLAGIYEQYF. The CDR3 nucleotides are TGTGCTAGTGGCCAACTTGCGGGGATCTACGAGCAGTACTTC.

This clone was seen once. This chain connects TRBV6-5 to TRBJ2-5; TRBD1 aligns across 9 bases. Trimming took 2 bases from V and 13 from J; bases not matched to a gene: 17. The CDR3 covers 16 residues. Germline lookup yields CDR1 MNHEY and CDR2 SVGAGI. The CDR3 is CASSYPDQGQGSVRYF. The CDR3 region has the DNA TGTGCCAGCAGTTACCCAGATCAGGGACAGGGTAGCGTGCGGTACTTC.

The rearrangement joins TRBV7-2 to TRBJ2-7; 7 nucleotides align to TRBD2. CDR1 is SGHTA, CDR2 FQGNSA, per germline. V lost 3 bases and J lost 3; bases outside the gene matches: 5. This CDR3 comprises 14 residues. In nucleotides, the CDR3 is TGTGCCAGCAGCTTGATGGCGGGAGACTACGAGCAGTACTTC. Translated, it gives CASSLMAGDYEQYF.

As concerns this clone: Other nucleotide sequences from this sample produce the same CDR3. The V call is TRBV2, the J call TRBJ2-7; D gene unclear. Germline V CDR1 and CDR2: SNHLY, FYNNEI. V dropped 3 bases and J dropped 0 bases, with 9 bases sitting between them. The CDR3 is 14 amino acids. The chain's CDR3 is CASSEGSLSYEQYF. In DNA form, the CDR3 reads TGTGCCAGCAGTGAGGGCTCCCTCTCCTACGAGCAGTACTTC.

V and J are TRBV5-1 and TRBJ2-6; D gene unclear. The CDR3 loop spans 16 amino acids. Germline assignment: CDR1 SGHRS and CDR2 YFSETQ. With 3 bases removed from V and 0 bases from J, the gap between germline ends came to 10 bases. In DNA, the CDR3 is TGCGCCAGCAGCTCCGGGTATCTCTCTGGGGCCAACGTCCTGACTTTC. Translating it yields CASSSGYLSGANVLTF.

The chain combines TRBV15 with TRBJ2-7; tentative D call: TRBD2 (5 bases). V was shortened by 0 bases and J by 0 bases, with 6 bases between the two germline ends. This CDR3 has 14 amino acids. Germline assignment: CDR1 LNHNV and CDR2 YYDKDF (reference sequence). The CDR3 spells CATSRERDSYEQYF. CDR3 DNA: TGTGCCACCAGCAGAGAGAGGGACTCCTACGAGCAGTACTTC.